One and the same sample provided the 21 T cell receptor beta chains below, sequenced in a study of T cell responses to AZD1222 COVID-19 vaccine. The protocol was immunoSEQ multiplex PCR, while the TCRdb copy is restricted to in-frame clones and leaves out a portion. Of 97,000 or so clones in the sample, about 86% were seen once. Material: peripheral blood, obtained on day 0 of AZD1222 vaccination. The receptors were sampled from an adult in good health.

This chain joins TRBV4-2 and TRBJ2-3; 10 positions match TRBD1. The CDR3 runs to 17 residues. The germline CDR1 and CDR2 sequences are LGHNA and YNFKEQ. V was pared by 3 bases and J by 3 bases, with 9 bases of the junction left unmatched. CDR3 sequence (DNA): TGTGCCAGCAGCCAGACAGGGGGCCAAGCGGGGACAGATACGCAGTATTTT. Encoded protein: CASSQTGGQAGTDTQYF.

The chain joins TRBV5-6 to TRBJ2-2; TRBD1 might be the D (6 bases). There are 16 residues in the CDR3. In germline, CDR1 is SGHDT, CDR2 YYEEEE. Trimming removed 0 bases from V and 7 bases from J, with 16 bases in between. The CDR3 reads CASSLAPARGGGELFF. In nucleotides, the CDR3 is TGTGCCAGCAGCTTGGCCCCAGCCCGAGGGGGCGGGGAGCTGTTTTTT.

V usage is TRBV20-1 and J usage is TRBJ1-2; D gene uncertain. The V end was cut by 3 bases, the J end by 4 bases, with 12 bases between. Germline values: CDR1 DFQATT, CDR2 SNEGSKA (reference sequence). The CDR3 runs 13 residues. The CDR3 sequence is CSASMGYTYGYTF. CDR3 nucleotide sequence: TGCAGTGCTAGTATGGGATATACCTATGGCTACACCTTC.

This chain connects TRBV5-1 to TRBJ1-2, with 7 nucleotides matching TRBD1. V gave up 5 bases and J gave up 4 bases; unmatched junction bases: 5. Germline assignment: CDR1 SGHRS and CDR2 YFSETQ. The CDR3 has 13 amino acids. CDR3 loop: CASSSRTGYGYTF. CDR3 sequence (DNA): TGCGCCAGCAGTTCCCGGACAGGCTATGGCTACACCTTC.

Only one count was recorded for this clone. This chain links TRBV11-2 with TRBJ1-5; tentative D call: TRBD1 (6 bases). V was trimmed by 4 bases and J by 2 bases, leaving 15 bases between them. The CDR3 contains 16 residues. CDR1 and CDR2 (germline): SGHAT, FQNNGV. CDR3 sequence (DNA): TGTGCCAGCAGCTCCGCCCGGGACATGCGCAATCAGCCCCAGCATTTT. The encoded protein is CASSSARDMRNQPQHF.

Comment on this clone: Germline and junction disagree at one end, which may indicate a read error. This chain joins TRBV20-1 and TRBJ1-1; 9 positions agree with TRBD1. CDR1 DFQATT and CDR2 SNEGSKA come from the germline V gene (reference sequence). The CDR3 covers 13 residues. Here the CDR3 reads CSASSEGQGKSYF. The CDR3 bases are TGCAGTGCTAGTAGTGAGGGACAGGGTAAGAGTTACTTT.

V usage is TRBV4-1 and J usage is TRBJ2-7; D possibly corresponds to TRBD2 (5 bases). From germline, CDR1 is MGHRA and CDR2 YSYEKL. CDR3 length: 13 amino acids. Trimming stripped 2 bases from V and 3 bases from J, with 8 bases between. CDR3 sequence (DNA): TGCGCCAGCAGCCAAATCAGCGGCTACGAGCAGTACTTC. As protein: CASSQISGYEQYF.

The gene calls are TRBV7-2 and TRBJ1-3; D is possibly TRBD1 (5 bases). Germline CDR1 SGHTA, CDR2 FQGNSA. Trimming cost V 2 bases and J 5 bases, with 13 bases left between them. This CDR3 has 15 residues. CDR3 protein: CASSLRGGGRNTIYF. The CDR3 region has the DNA TGTGCCAGCAGCTTAAGGGGAGGAGGCAGAAACACCATATATTTT.

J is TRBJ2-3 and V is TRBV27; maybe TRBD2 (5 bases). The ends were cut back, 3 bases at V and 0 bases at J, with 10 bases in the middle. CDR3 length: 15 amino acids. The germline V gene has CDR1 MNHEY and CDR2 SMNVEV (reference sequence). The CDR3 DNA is TGTGCCAGCAGTTTTTGGGAGAAAAGCACAGATACGCAGTATTTT. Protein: CASSFWEKSTDTQYF.

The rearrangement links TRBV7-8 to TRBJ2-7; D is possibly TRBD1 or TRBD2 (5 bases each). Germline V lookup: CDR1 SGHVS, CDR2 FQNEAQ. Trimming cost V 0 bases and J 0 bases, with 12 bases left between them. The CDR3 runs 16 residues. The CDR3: CASSLAPGRFSYEQYF. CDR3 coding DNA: TGTGCCAGCAGCTTAGCGCCGGGACGGTTCTCCTACGAGCAGTACTTC.

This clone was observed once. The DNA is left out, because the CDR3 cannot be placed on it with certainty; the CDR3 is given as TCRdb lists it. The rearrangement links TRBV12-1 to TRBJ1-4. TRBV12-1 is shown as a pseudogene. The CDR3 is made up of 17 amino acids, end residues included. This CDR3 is CASSFVGGGATNEKLFF.

CDR3 in DNA: TGTGCCAGCAGCCAAGATCCAGGGATCAGCAATCAGCCCCAGCATTTT. Translated, it gives CASSQDPGISNQPQHF. The chain recombines TRBV4-2 with TRBJ1-5; D is perhaps TRBD1 (5 bases). This CDR3 is built from 16 residues. The ends were cut back, 0 bases at V and 1 base at J, with 10 bases in the middle. CDR1 is LGHNA, CDR2 YNFKEQ, per germline.

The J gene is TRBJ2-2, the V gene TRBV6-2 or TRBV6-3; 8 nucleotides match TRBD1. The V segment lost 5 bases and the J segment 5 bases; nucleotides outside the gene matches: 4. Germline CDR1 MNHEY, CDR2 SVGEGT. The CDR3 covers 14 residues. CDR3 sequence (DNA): TGTGCCAGCAGTACGGACAGGGCGACCGGGGAGCTGTTTTTT. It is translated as CASSTDRATGELFF.

The CDR3 DNA is TGTGCCAGCAGCTTCGATTCTAGCGGGAGCTCCTACAATGAGCAGTTCTTC. Encoded protein: CASSFDSSGSSYNEQFF. The V gene is TRBV7-2, the J gene TRBJ2-1; 10 nucleotides line up with TRBD2. The CDR3 extends over 17 amino acids. Germline V gene sequence: CDR1 SGHTA, CDR2 FQGNSA. The ends lost 3 bases at V and 0 bases at J; junction bases unmatched: 5.

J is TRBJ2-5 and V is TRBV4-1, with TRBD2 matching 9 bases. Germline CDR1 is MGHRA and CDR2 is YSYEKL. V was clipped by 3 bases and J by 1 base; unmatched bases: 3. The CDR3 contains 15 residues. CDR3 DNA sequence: TGCGCCAGCAGCCACGAACTAGCGGGCCAAGAGACCCAGTACTTC. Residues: CASSHELAGQETQYF.

DNA for the CDR3: TGTGCCAGCAGCTTGCCAGGGAATTCACCCCTCCACTTT. Translation: CASSLPGNSPLHF. The chain recombines TRBV5-4 with TRBJ1-6; a weak D match, TRBD1 (5 bases). The V and J ends lost 1 base and 7 bases respectively, with 6 bases between them. This CDR3 comprises 13 residues. The germline V gene has CDR1 SGHNT and CDR2 YYREEE (reference sequence).

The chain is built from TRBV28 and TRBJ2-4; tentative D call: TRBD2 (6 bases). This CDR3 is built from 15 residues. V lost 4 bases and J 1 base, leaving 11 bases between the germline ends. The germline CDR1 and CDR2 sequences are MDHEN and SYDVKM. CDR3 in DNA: TGTGCCAGCAGTTCCTGGGAGGACGCCAAAAACATTCAGTACTTC. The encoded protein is CASSSWEDAKNIQYF.

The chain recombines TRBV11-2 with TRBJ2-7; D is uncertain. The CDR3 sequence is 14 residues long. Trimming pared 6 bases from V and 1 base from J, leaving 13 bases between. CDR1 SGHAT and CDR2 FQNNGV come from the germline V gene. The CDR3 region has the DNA TGTGCCAGCAGGCCGATCAGAAGTTCCTACGAGCAGTACTTC. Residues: CASRPIRSSYEQYF.

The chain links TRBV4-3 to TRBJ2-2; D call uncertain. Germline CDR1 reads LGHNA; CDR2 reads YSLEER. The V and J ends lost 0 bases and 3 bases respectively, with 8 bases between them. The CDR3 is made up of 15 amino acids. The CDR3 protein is CASSQDSGYTGELFF. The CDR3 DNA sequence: TGCGCCAGCAGCCAAGATTCCGGGTACACCGGGGAGCTGTTTTTT.

The CDR3 spells CASSLGGGRSPLHF. CDR3 DNA: TGTGCCAGCAGCTTGGGAGGGGGAAGGTCACCCCTCCACTTT. The chain recombines TRBV5-6 with TRBJ1-6; TRBD1 might be the D (6 bases). V lost 0 bases, J lost 10 bases, and 11 bases lay in between. CDR1 is SGHDT, CDR2 YYEEEE, per germline. The CDR3 totals 14 residues.

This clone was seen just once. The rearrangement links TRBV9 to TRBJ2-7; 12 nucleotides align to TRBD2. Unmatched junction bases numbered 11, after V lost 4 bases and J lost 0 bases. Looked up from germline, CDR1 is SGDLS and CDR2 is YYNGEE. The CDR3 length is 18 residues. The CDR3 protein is CASSTRLAGESSSYEQYF. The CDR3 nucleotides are TGTGCCAGCAGCACAAGACTAGCGGGAGAGTCCAGCTCCTACGAGCAGTACTTC.